This T cell receptor beta chain was identified in a study of shared clonotypes between healthy human individuals (dated by TCRdb to the early 2020s). In terms of the full investigation: A couple of women and three men aged 18 to 49 years were included in the cohort. Per donor, leukapheresis produced somewhere between about 0.85 and 10 billion PBMCs. Libraries were prepared and TCR repertoires were sequenced by different laboratories using diverse techniques, in order to increase sequencing depth and limit assay-specific biases. For each donor, CD4 naive and CD4 memory were each run on three plates, CD8 naive on two plates, and CD8 memory on one plate. The study deeply sequenced blood TCR repertoires of about 5 healthy adults to estimate repertoire size and the extent of clonotype sharing between individuals. Paper-wide results and their limitations: About 5% of naive CD4, roughly 3.6% of naive CD8, 2% to 2.5% of memory CD4, and about 0.4% of memory CD8 clonotypes were shared across a few donors. Because the study included only a small number of donors, the genetic and exposure-history diversity represented was limited. Naive subsets generally had larger estimated clonotype richness than memory subsets did. Pairwise subsampling led to the expectation that sequencing depth would affect the degree of clonotype sharing among donors. Higher generation probabilities were observed for clonotypes shared by all four sorted-subset donors than for non-shared clonotypes. Sampling was limited to blood, and TCR repertoires in tissue likely differ from TCR repertoires in blood. Even with the large sequencing depth, rarefaction of the sorted-subset datasets indicated that sequencing was incomplete.

Healthy HIV-negative adults with no recently reported acute infections or vaccinations were included as donors. Every donor was a Caucasian adult living in Nashville, Tennessee, USA. Magnetic negative selection was used to enrich CD4+ T cells, after which naive cells were positively selected on CD45RA and the negative fraction became the memory subset. After blood collection by leukapheresis, PBMCs were isolated using Ficoll-Histopaque density gradient centrifugation and then cryopreserved in the vapor phase of liquid nitrogen. Analytical flow cytometry was used to check the purity and quantity of each magnetically sorted T cell population. Genomic DNA was isolated from every sorted fraction and measured by UV absorbance on a Nanodrop 2000c. Points on this clone: Its specific antigen is unknown. One end of the junction varies from germline; a read error may be responsible.

Using the deep immunoSEQ assay, TCR CDR3 regions were amplified from genomic DNA by multiplex PCR. Genomic DNA extracted from each cell subset was distributed evenly over all wells of several immunoSEQ 96-well plates, and each plate served as one replicate. For sorted subsets, around 200 ng genomic DNA, equal to 25,000 to 35,000 T cell genomes, was loaded into each replicate PCR. The purified libraries were quantified using a Qubit 3.0 fluorometer, sized with a Bioanalyzer 2100, and then quantified again using the KAPA Library Quantification kit. Every immunoSEQ 96-well plate was sequenced on a separate single-read 150-cycle Illumina NextSeq 550 flow cell. Turning to the authors' computational methods: Because only junctional sequences without quality scores were contained in the immunoSEQ output, filtering matching that applied to full-length reads could not be performed. Sequences were annotated with PyIR, a Python wrapper for IgBLAST v1.9, using IMGT germline references to assign V/J genes and CDR3. Reads were filtered out if the reads had weak V/J assignments (E-value above 1e-6), no CDR3, stop codons, out-of-frame junctions, or ambiguous translated residues. V3J clonotypes were defined as sequences sharing an identical inferred V gene, J gene, and CDR3 amino acid sequence. Percentage overlap between repertoires was calculated by dividing the number of shared unique clonotypes by the size of the smaller repertoire. Richness of each repertoire was evaluated using RTK rarefaction, the Chao1 estimator, and Recon v2.1 estimates of unobserved clonotypes. OLGA was used to compute generation probabilities for all TCRbeta clonotypes that the gDNA method yielded from several donors. TCRdb provides this immuneACCESS table in a form limited to in-frame rearrangements. Some clones are lacking; in checked studies, under half of them reflect an unresolved V gene, and why the rest are absent is not known. V, J and clone size derive from that table, while D and trimming were established from the DNA sequence. This sample is represented by 850,000 to 1,100,000 clones; 77% of them were singletons. The ten biggest clones cover 0.89% of the sample.

This TCR was sampled from a man younger than 35 in good health. Some clones in this sample may be carry-over from other donors' samples. Sequencing was performed on memory CD4+ T cells from PBMCs. This sample's cell subset or site label indicates: CD45RA-negative fraction.

The sequenced DNA: TGTGCCACCAGCCGAGAGGGGGCCCTCGGGGTCCGCCCAGCTCCGTACTTC. It specifies CATSREGALGVRPAPYF. The chain was built from TRBV15 and TRBJ2-5, and 7 bases in between align with TRBD1. The germline V gene (reference sequence) provides CDR1 LNHNV and CDR2 YYDKDF. The CDR3 starts with the cysteine, ends with the phenylalanine, and has 17 residues. The kept DNA is CDR3 alone, 51 bases in frame from the first base.